This is a list of T cell receptor beta chains from one sample in a study of cytomegalovirus exposure and HLA in healthy donors. Method: immunoSEQ multiplex PCR; TCRdb's copy keeps in-frame clones and lacks some. The data contain over 150,000 clones, roughly 74% of them singletons. Material for sequencing was PBMCs. These receptors were obtained from a man aged 18 to 30 in good health and CMV-seronegative. Each CDR3 is given with its conserved first and last residue. The D gene is left open where the match is weak. Size tells how often a clone was seen (once, few, many) or the class of an expanded clone, and some rows leave it out.

TRBJ2-2 TRBD2 NA TRBV25-1 TGTGCCAGCAGTGAATATTCAGCGGGGAGGGCCGGGGAGCTGTTTTTT CASSEYSAGRAGELFF
TRBJ2-1 NA NA TRBV19 TGTGCCAGTAGTTACGACAGGAGCTCCTACAATGAGCAGTTCTTC CASSYDRSSYNEQFF
TRBJ2-7 NA NA TRBV4-3 TGCGCCAGCAGCCAAGATCTTGTGGGGCCCTACGAGCAGTACTTC CASSQDLVGPYEQYF
TRBJ2-7 NA NA TRBV20-1 TGCAGTGCGACCCGACGGACGGAGGAGTACTTC CSATRRTEEYF
TRBJ1-1 TRBD1 NA TRBV11-3 TGTGCCAGCAGCTTACGGACAGGGCCTAACACTGAAGCTTTCTTT CASSLRTGPNTEAFF
TRBJ1-6 TRBD1 NA TRBV30 TGTGCCTGGAGGGGACAGGGGTATAATTCACCCCTCCACTTT CAWRGQGYNSPLHF
TRBJ2-3 TRBD1 NA TRBV5-1 TGCGCCAGCAGCTTAACTGGGACAGGGAGGATGGATACGCAGTATTTT CASSLTGTGRMDTQYF
TRBJ1-2 NA NA TRBV20-1 TGCAGTGCTAGAATCCAGCGCACCTACACCTTC CSARIQRTYTF
TRBJ2-6 NA NA TRBV19 TGTGCCAGTAGTAGAGAAGGGGCTGGGGCCAACGTCCTGACTTTC CASSREGAGANVLTF
TRBJ1-1 NA NA TRBV7-6 TGTGCCAGCAGCTTAGAAGGCAGGGTGAACACTGAAGCTTTCTTT CASSLEGRVNTEAFF
TRBJ1-1 TRBD1 few TRBV6-5 TGTGCCAGCAGTTACGACAGGGGGCGCATCGCTGAAGCTTTCTTT CASSYDRGRIAEAFF
TRBJ1-2 TRBD1 once TRBV5-1 TGCGCCAGCAGCTCGACCACAGGGGACGGCTACACCTTC CASSSTTGDGYTF
TRBJ2-3 TRBD1 NA TRBV4-2 TGTGCCAGCAGCCAAGTGGACAGGGGGTTAGGAGATACGCAGTATTTT CASSQVDRGLGDTQYF
TRBJ1-5 TRBD1 NA TRBV10-3 TGTGCCATCAGTGGGGACAGGGGAGATCAGCCCCAGCATTTT CAISGDRGDQPQHF
TRBJ2-3 NA NA TRBV5-5 TGTGCCAGCAGCGGGGCCGGGACAATACGTCCAGATACGCAGTATTTT CASSGAGTIRPDTQYF
TRBJ1-4 NA NA TRBV6-5 TGTGCCAGCAGTCTCACCGGGGAAAAACTGTTTTTT CASSLTGEKLFF
TRBJ1-1 NA NA TRBV27 TGTGCCAGCAGAAGGGACACGAACACTGAAGCTTTCTTT CASRRDTNTEAFF
TRBJ2-1 NA once TRBV5-1 TGCGCCAGCAGCTTGGGGCCCGAGGATGAGCAGTTCTTC CASSLGPEDEQFF
TRBJ1-2 NA NA TRBV19 TGTGCCAGTAGTATAGGGATTGGAACAGTACTGTCCAACCTCTATGGCTACACCTTC CASSIGIGTVLSNLYGYTF
TRBJ1-5 TRBD1 NA TRBV2 TGTGCCAGCAGTCCCCGACAGGGGTATGTCGGCAATCAGCCCCAGCATTTT CASSPRQGYVGNQPQHF
TRBJ2-4 TRBD2 NA TRBV4-2 TGTGCCAGCAGCCCGGAAACGGGGGGGGGCAAAAACATTCAGTACTTC CASSPETGGGKNIQYF
TRBJ1-1 NA NA TRBV6-5 TGTGCCAGCAGCCATGGTCGGGGGGCAGGCACTGAAGCTTTCTTT CASSHGRGAGTEAFF
TRBJ2-7 TRBD1 NA TRBV4-1 TGCGCCAGCAGCCAAGCCGGGACAGGGAGCGGCGAGCAGTACTTC CASSQAGTGSGEQYF